The 24 T cell receptor beta chains reported below all come from one sample, sequenced in a study of blood T cell repertoires in COVID-19. Here immunoSEQ multiplex PCR was the method, and the copy in TCRdb shows in-frame clones only, minus some. The data contain tens of thousands of clones, roughly 89% of them singletons. Sequencing was performed on peripheral blood. These receptors originate from a middle-aged man with active COVID-19.

The chain carries TRBV11-2 and TRBJ2-2; the match to TRBD2 covers 9 bases. This CDR3 has 15 amino acids. In germline, CDR1 is SGHAT, CDR2 FQNNGV. The junction had 3 bases not matched to a gene; V was cut back by 1 base and J by 6 bases. Written as DNA, the CDR3 is TGTGCCAGCAGCTTAGTTGGCGGGGGGGCCGGGGAGCTGTTTTTT. Residues: CASSLVGGGAGELFF. Supplemented by reference TRBV11-2 and TRBJ2-2, the full variable domain reads EAGVAQSPRYKIIEKRQSVAFWCNPISGHATLYWYQQILGQGPKLLIQFQNNGVVDDSQLPKDRFSAERLKGVDSTLKIQPAKLEDSAVYLCASSLVGGGAGELFFGEGSRLTVL.

The gene calls are TRBV28 and TRBJ2-2; weak D call: TRBD1 (5 bases). CDR1 is MDHEN and CDR2 is SYDVKM in the germline V gene. This CDR3 comprises 15 residues. The V gene lost 2 bases and the J gene lost 5 bases, with 12 bases spanning the gap. The chain's CDR3 is CASSLGTGPTGELFF. The CDR3 DNA reads as TGTGCCAGCAGTTTAGGTACAGGTCCTACCGGGGAGCTGTTTTTT.

The genes are TRBV7-2 and TRBJ1-1; D is perhaps TRBD1 (6 bases). V dropped 5 bases and J dropped 1 base, with 14 bases sitting between them. Per the germline V gene, CDR1 is SGHTA and CDR2 is FQGNSA. This CDR3 has 15 amino acids. CDR3 residues: CASSPRQVSNTEAFF. In DNA, the CDR3 is TGTGCCAGCAGCCCCCGACAGGTATCGAACACTGAAGCTTTCTTT.

This clone was seen a handful of times. The rearrangement joins TRBV2 to TRBJ1-5; a weak D match, TRBD1 (5 bases). The CDR3 is 14 amino acids. V was cut by 3 bases and J by 6 bases, with 12 bases left in between. The germline CDR1 and CDR2 sequences are SNHLY and FYNNEI. The DNA for the CDR3 is TGTGCCAGCAGTGACGGGTCCGGGGGTCAGCCCCAGCATTTT. It specifies CASSDGSGGQPQHF.

This clone was picked up one time. For the CDR3, the DNA is TGCAGTGCTAGAGACAACTACGAGCAGTACTTC. Its protein is CSARDNYEQYF. V and J are TRBV20-1 and TRBJ2-7; D is unclear. CDR1 is DFQATT, CDR2 SNEGSKA, per germline (reference sequence). The CDR3 spans 11 residues. The ends were cut back, 0 bases at V and 3 bases at J, with 3 bases in the middle.

V and J are TRBV6-5 and TRBJ1-1; possible D gene TRBD1, 6 bases. V lost 6 bases and J 0 bases, leaving 11 bases between the germline ends. Germline V gene sequence: CDR1 MNHEY, CDR2 SVGAGI. This CDR3 contains 14 residues. CDR3: CASSPGHLNTEAFF. The CDR3 DNA sequence: TGTGCCAGCAGCCCGGGACATCTGAACACTGAAGCTTTCTTT.

The chain links TRBV18 to TRBJ2-3, with 9 bases that match TRBD1. This CDR3 has 15 residues. V lost 3 bases, J lost 3 bases, and 4 bases stayed unmatched. Germline V gene lookup returns CDR1 KGHSH and CDR2 LQKENI. The CDR3 loop reads CASSPVQGATDTQYF. As DNA, the CDR3 is TGTGCCAGCTCACCTGTACAGGGGGCTACAGATACGCAGTATTTT. The full variable domain, its missing parts supplied by reference TRBV18 and TRBJ2-3, is NAGVMQNPRHLVRRRGQEARLRCSPMKGHSHVYWYRQLPEEGLKFMVYLQKENIIDESGMPKERFSAEFPKEGPSILRIQQVVRGDSAAYFCASSPVQGATDTQYFGPGTRLTVL.

The gene calls are TRBV10-1 and TRBJ2-1; 7 bases fit TRBD2. The germline V gene encodes CDR1 WNHNN and CDR2 SYGVQD (reference sequence). The V and J ends lost 4 bases and 9 bases, in that order; junction bases with no gene match: 9. This CDR3 region has 14 residues. The CDR3 reads CASSAVAGLGEQFF. CDR3 sequence (DNA): TGCGCCAGCAGTGCCGTAGCGGGCTTAGGTGAGCAGTTCTTC.

This clone was counted a single time. V gene TRBV9 combines with J gene TRBJ1-2; TRBD1 matches at 8 bases. The V and J ends lost 3 bases and 5 bases, in that order; junction bases with no gene match: 12. CDR1 SGDLS and CDR2 YYNGEE come from the germline V gene. This CDR3 contains 16 residues. DNA for the CDR3: TGTGCCAGCAGCGGAACCGGGACAGGTGCTTGGTATGGCTACACCTTC. Its translation: CASSGTGTGAWYGYTF. Full variable domain (missing parts from reference TRBV9 and TRBJ1-2): DSGVTQTPKHLITATGQRVTLRCSPRSGDLSVYWYQQSLDQGLQFLIQYYNGEERAKGNILERFSAQQFPDLHSELNLSSLELGDSALYFCASSGTGTGAWYGYTFGSGTRLTVV.

The genes are TRBV3-1 (or the pseudogene TRBV3-2) and TRBJ1-1, with 7 bases aligning to TRBD1. CDR1 is LGHDT and CDR2 is YNNKEL in the germline V gene (reference sequence). With V trimmed by 4 bases and J by 5 bases, 7 bases remained unmatched. The CDR3 extends over 14 amino acids. CDR3 region: CASSRIQQGTEAFF. As DNA, the CDR3 is TGTGCCAGCAGCCGTATTCAACAGGGGACTGAAGCTTTCTTT.

The chain employs TRBV19 and TRBJ2-1; 8 nucleotides match TRBD1. The CDR3 has 13 amino acids. CDR1 and CDR2 (germline): LNHDA, SQIVND (reference sequence). The J segment lost 2 bases and the V segment lost 6 bases, leaving 0 bases of the junction unmatched. The CDR3, as DNA: TGTGCCAGTAGACAGGGGGCCTACAATGAGCAGTTCTTC. It is translated as CASRQGAYNEQFF.

The V gene is TRBV24-1, the J gene TRBJ2-7; D is possibly TRBD2 (5 bases). Trimming pared 9 bases from V and 4 bases from J, leaving 21 bases between. Germline CDR1 KGHDR, CDR2 SFDVKD. There are 15 residues in the CDR3. As DNA, the CDR3 is TGTGCCACCGACACTTTGGCCTGGACTGAATACGAGCAGTACTTC. Protein product: CATDTLAWTEYEQYF.

This chain uses TRBV7-9 with TRBJ1-2, with D perhaps TRBD1 (5 bases). This CDR3 has 15 residues. CDR1 and CDR2 (germline): SEHNR, FQNEAQ (reference sequence). The V end lost 1 base, the J end lost 8 bases, and 17 bases lay between the germline ends. This chain's CDR3 is CASSLGGGRVEGYTF. The CDR3, as DNA: TGTGCCAGCAGCTTAGGAGGCGGCAGGGTAGAAGGCTACACCTTC.

The gene calls are TRBV4-1 and TRBJ2-5, with D maybe TRBD1 (6 bases). The germline V gene has CDR1 MGHRA and CDR2 YSYEKL. The length of the CDR3 is 18 residues. Trimming shortened V by 1 base and J by 2 bases, and 20 bases separated the two germline ends. The DNA for the CDR3 is TGCGCCAGCAGCCAAGCCAACGCCGGGACACTTAAGCAAGAGACCCAGTACTTC. Its translation: CASSQANAGTLKQETQYF.

This chain connects TRBV3-1 (or the pseudogene TRBV3-2) to TRBJ1-2; 10 nucleotides agree with TRBD1. Losses at the gene ends were 3 bases for V and 5 bases for J; bases not matched to a gene: 9. Germline CDR1 reads LGHDT; CDR2 reads YNNKEL (reference sequence). There are 16 residues in the CDR3. The CDR3 loop reads CASSHEGTGEWYGYTF. In nucleotides, the CDR3 is TGTGCCAGCAGCCATGAGGGGACAGGGGAGTGGTATGGCTACACCTTC.

V gene TRBV5-5 combines with J gene TRBJ1-5; TRBD1 is a possible D gene (6 bases). Trimming pared 2 bases from V and 3 bases from J, leaving 12 bases between. The germline V gene encodes CDR1 SGHKS and CDR2 YYEKEE (reference sequence). This CDR3 region has 15 residues. CDR3 loop: CASSLLGDINQPQHF. As DNA, the CDR3 is TGTGCCAGCAGCTTATTAGGGGACATCAATCAGCCCCAGCATTTT.

The genes are TRBV12-3 or TRBV12-4 and TRBJ2-5; TRBD1 aligns across 8 bases. This CDR3 comprises 13 residues. V dropped 5 bases and J dropped 1; count of bases not matched to a gene: 0. CDR3 protein: CASSGTGQETQYF. The DNA for the CDR3 is TGTGCCAGCAGTGGGACAGGCCAAGAGACCCAGTACTTC.

This chain uses TRBV2 with TRBJ1-2; tentatively, D is TRBD1 (5 bases). The V gene's germline CDR1 is SNHLY and CDR2 FYNNEI. V was cut by 7 bases and J by 5 bases, with 20 bases left in between. The CDR3 contains 15 residues. For the CDR3, the DNA is TGTGCCAGCACCCTGGAAGGGGCCGGTGAATATGGCTACACCTTC. Amino acids: CASTLEGAGEYGYTF. Supplemented by reference TRBV2 and TRBJ1-2, the full variable domain reads EPEVTQTPSHQVTQMGQEVILRCVPISNHLYFYWYRQILGQKVEFLVSFYNNEISEKSEIFDDQFSVERPDGSNFTLKIRSTKLEDSAMYFCASTLEGAGEYGYTFGSGTRLTVV.

CDR3 DNA: TGTGCCAGCAGTTTACAGGGCGGCTATGGCTACACCTTC. Its protein is CASSLQGGYGYTF. The chain uses TRBV12-3 or TRBV12-4 and TRBJ1-2; a weak D match, TRBD1 (5 bases). This CDR3 comprises 13 residues. V lost 2 bases and J 4 bases, leaving 8 bases between the germline ends.

The chain joins TRBV7-2 to TRBJ2-1, with TRBD1 identical over 10 bases. Per germline, CDR1 SGHTA and CDR2 FQGNSA. The CDR3 has 15 residues. Trimming removed 4 bases from V and 2 bases from J; junction bases left unmatched: 2. The CDR3 is CASSSGQGAYNEQFF. The CDR3 coding sequence is TGTGCCAGCAGCTCTGGACAGGGGGCCTACAATGAGCAGTTCTTC.

This chain uses TRBV14 with TRBJ1-2; 7 nucleotides match TRBD1. After removal of 4 bases from V and 0 bases from J, the junction contained 5 bases not matched to a gene. CDR3 length: 15 amino acids. Germline V gives CDR1 SGHDN, CDR2 FVKESK. CDR3 in amino acids: CASSPHRGTNYGYTF. CDR3 sequence (DNA): TGTGCCAGCAGCCCGCACAGGGGTACTAACTATGGCTACACCTTC.

In its sample, this clone was seen once. This chain joins TRBV3-1 (or the pseudogene TRBV3-2) and TRBJ2-1, with 10 bases that match TRBD2. The CDR3 extends over 14 amino acids. Germline CDR1 LGHDT, CDR2 YNNKEL (reference sequence). Germline trimming cut 6 bases from V and 4 bases from J; bases unmatched to any gene: 3. In nucleotides, the CDR3 is TGTGCCAGCAGGCTTAGCGGGGGGTACAATGAGCAGTTCTTC. Protein sequence: CASRLSGGYNEQFF.

This clone was counted only a few times. This sequence joins TRBV4-1 and TRBJ2-2; D unresolved. There are 14 residues in the CDR3. With 2 bases removed from V and 6 bases from J, the gap between germline ends came to 10 bases. The germline V gene has CDR1 MGHRA and CDR2 YSYEKL. The CDR3 loop is CASSQLTPAGELFF. The CDR3 DNA follows: TGCGCCAGCAGCCAACTTACCCCGGCCGGGGAGCTGTTTTTT.

The V and J genes are TRBV7-8 and TRBJ1-1; TRBD1 is a possible D gene (6 bases). The germline CDR1 and CDR2 sequences are SGHVS and FQNEAQ. The CDR3 spans 18 residues. Trimming stripped 5 bases from V and 0 bases from J, with 22 bases between. The CDR3 DNA reads TGTGCCAGCAGCCCATTTAGGGGGGGCGCGAGCATGAACACTGAAGCTTTCTTT. Its protein product is CASSPFRGGASMNTEAFF.